This T cell receptor beta chain emerged from a study of graft-versus-host responses after intestinal transplantation (dated by TCRdb to about 2021). About the study as a whole: Multivisceral, liver-intestinal, or isolated intestinal transplants were received by the recipients. All recipients received anti-thymocyte globulin induction followed by maintenance tacrolimus and steroids for three to four years. A cohort of about two dozen intestinal transplant recipients, including one retransplant, was enrolled, and 3 patients lacking pretransplant specimens were excluded. To identify alloreactive clones, pre-transplant mixed lymphocyte reaction products were sequenced and compared with unstimulated pre-transplant donor and recipient T cells. After intestinal transplantation, graft-versus-host and host-versus-graft alloreactive T cell clones in the graft, circulation and bone marrow were tracked using bulk TCR-beta CDR3 sequencing. Rather than going through the commercial service, samples from three later patients were sequenced in-house on an Illumina MiSeq and processed with MiXCR. Donor T cell macrochimerism was defined as a peak of at least 4% donor T cells among recipient peripheral blood mononuclear cells.

What the research found in general, with its limitations: Conclusions were limited by the relatively low number and heterogeneity of intestinal transplant patients. In the allografts of patients with donor T cell macrochimerism, GvH to HvG T cell clonal ratios were high. Early after transplant, declines in HvG clones were associated with peak levels of circulating GvH clones. GvH clones were detected in recipient bone marrow, and some of these GvH clones were observed earlier in ileal mucosa or blood, consistent with an intestinal mucosal origin.

The library was produced with the immunoSEQ multiplex PCR assay. For most patients, genomic DNA was subjected to high-throughput TCR-beta CDR3 sequencing by Adaptive Biotechnologies. The authors' pipeline ran thus. TCR sequencing data for roughly 18 patients were retrieved from Adaptive's ImmunoSEQ software; three other patients were processed with MiXCR and VDJtools. Because the origin of CDR3 nucleotide sequences shared between donor and recipient could not be assigned, those sequences were removed. To count as alloreactive, a clone needed at least 2-fold expansion over unstimulated cells and a minimum CFSE-low frequency of 0.002% (template counts) or 0.001% (read counts). A clone was considered mappable if detected in the sequenced pre-transplant spleen, lymph node, or MLR CFSE-low populations of the donor or recipient. Cumulative frequency of alloreactive clones was calculated as a percentage of all sequences weighted by copy number. Held by TCRdb, this immuneACCESS table contains in-frame sequences only and omits some clones. Under half of the omission traces to an unresolved V gene where checked; the cause of the rest is unknown. Clone size and the V and J calls come from that table; the DNA yielded D and trimming. The sample yields 8,500 to 10,000 clones; under 95% were counted once. 2% to 3% of the sample comes from the top ten.

From the germline V gene, CDR1 is SGDLS and CDR2 is YYNGEE. V is cut back by 3 bases and J by 7 bases, with 6 bases in the junction unmatched. Reading from cysteine to phenylalanine, the CDR3 counts 14 amino acids. The retained sequence is limited to the CDR3, 42 bases, with the frame set at the first base. Blood samples were collected up to 4 times in the first month after transplant and then at least monthly when available. Details on this clone: No antigen is known for it. Per-nucleotide qualities are absent, and no much larger clonotype sits a single base away.

The chain employs TRBV9 and TRBJ1-5; 8 middle bases align to TRBD1. The sequence was obtained from a human patient who received an intestinal transplant, so some T cells may come from the graft donor. The sequences come from PBMCs, collected roughly 42 days after intestinal transplant. The DNA reads as follows: TGTGCCAGCAGCGGGGGACAGGCCCAACAGCCCCAGCATTTT. This sequence encodes CASSGGQAQQPQHF.